A selection of T cell receptor beta chains follows, all from one sample in a study of control samples from healthy donors and cancer patients. Sequencing used immunoSEQ multiplex PCR; TCRdb keeps in-frame clones, though not all of them. The sample carries 100,000 to 150,000 clones, around 90% recorded once. The sequenced sample was blood. The receptors were sampled from a man between 18 and 35 years old in good health. Both conserved end residues are part of each CDR3.

v_call	cdr3_aa
TRBV7-3	CASSLIGLAGGRDTQYF
TRBV7-6	CASSLAVNGPTVNTDTQYF
TRBV2	CASSVQGTDTQYF
TRBV7-9	CASSLEGGSYNEQFF
TRBV6-5	CASSYSAGDQPQHF
TRBV5-1	CASSFLGGADTGELFF
TRBV3-1/TRBV3-2	CASSQGQGGEQYF
TRBV7-2	CASSSRQGIGYGYTF
TRBV5-5	CASSPGTVSSDTQYF
TRBV7-6	CASSLAPTTNEKLFF
TRBV9	CASSVGAGSTGELFF
TRBV6-1	CASSEFGGAKKKLFF
TRBV2	CASSGERNTEAFF
TRBV6-1	CASSETLGLYTF
TRBV30	CACRSSGNTIYF
TRBV7-3	CASSLEPGQGTDTQYF
TRBV2	CASSRQGGRSNQPQHF
TRBV5-1	CASSQTSGVANEQFF
TRBV10-3	CAISSDRGSSPLHF
TRBV5-4	CASSFDRVDGYTF
TRBV10-3	CAISGQGSYEQYF
TRBV6-5	CASTLIEDTGELFF
TRBV27	CASSLSWDVYGYTF
TRBV2	CASSELLAGGLVFLNEQFF
TRBV30	CAFTQGGNYEQYF
TRBV6-4	CASTPHKGLNEQFF
TRBV9	CASSPRGGGLSTDTQYF
TRBV4-1	CASSQGPLHNEQFF
TRBV5-4	CASSAGLAGFTDTQYF
TRBV18	CASSPRQVPQETQYF
TRBV2	CASSESYGSGNTIYF